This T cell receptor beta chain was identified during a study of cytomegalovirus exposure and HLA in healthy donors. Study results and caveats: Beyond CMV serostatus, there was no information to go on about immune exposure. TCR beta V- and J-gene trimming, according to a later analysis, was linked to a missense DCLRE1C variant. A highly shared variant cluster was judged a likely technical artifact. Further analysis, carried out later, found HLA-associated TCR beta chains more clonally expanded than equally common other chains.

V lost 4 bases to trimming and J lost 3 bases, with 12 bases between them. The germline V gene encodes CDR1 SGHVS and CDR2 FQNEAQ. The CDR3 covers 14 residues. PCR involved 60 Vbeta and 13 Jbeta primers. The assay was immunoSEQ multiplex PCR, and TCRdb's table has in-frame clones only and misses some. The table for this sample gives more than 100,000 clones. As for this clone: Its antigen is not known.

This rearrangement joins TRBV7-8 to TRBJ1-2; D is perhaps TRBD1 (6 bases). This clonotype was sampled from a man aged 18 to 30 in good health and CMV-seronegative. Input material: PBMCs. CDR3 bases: TGTGCCAGCAGCTCCAGGGGATCGGACTATGGCTACACCTTC. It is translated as CASSSRGSDYGYTF. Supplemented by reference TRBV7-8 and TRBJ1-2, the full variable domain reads GAGVSQSPRYKVAKRGQDVALRCDPISGHVSLFWYQQALGQGPEFLTYFQNEAQLDKSGLPSDRFFAERPEGSVSTLKIQRTQQEDSAVYLCASSSRGSDYGYTFGSGTRLTVV.